Below, one TCR beta chain is given with its context. This entry is derived from a study of blood T cell repertoires in COVID-19. Across the study: The samples span acute and convalescent COVID-19 from the United States, Italy and Spain. T cells, B-cell-depleted T cells, or PBMCs supplied cDNA or gDNA.

Methods used by the authors: Nucleated cell counts were estimated from reference gene primer amplification. Sequencing used immunoSEQ multiplex PCR; TCRdb keeps in-frame clones, though not all of them. V and J calls and clone size follow that table, whereas D and trimming were derived from the DNA. The sample carries 95,000 to 150,000 clones, 55% to 75% recorded once. Source material: peripheral blood. This receptor was identified in a woman in her 70s with acute or convalescent COVID-19.

CDR3 protein: CASSPGDSLGGYGYTF. CDR3 DNA: TGTGCCAGCAGCCCCGGGGACTCCCTCGGTGGCTATGGCTACACCTTC. The V call is TRBV9, the J call TRBJ1-2; maybe TRBD1 (5 bases). CDR1 and CDR2 (germline): SGDLS, YYNGEE. Deletions cut 4 bases from V and 4 bases from J, with 20 bases between. The CDR3 has 16 residues.